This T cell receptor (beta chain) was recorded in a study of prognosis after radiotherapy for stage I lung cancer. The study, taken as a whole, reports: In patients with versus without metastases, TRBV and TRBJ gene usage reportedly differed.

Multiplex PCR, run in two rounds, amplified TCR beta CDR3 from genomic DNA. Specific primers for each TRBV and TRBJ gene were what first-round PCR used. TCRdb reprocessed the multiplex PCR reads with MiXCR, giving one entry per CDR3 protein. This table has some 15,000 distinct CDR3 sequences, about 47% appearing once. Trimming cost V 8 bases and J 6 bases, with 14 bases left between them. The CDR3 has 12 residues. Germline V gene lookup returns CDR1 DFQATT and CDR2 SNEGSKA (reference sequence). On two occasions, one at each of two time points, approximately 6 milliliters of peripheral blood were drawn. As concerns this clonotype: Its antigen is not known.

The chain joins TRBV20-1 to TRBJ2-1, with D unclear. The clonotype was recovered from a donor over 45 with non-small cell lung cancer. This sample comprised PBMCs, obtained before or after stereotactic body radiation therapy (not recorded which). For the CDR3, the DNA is TGCAGTCAACCGTTACTAAGCAATGAGCAGTTCTTC. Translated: CSQPLLSNEQFF.